The following is a T cell receptor (beta chain) sequence with its context. V lost 8 bases to trimming and J lost 5 bases, with 21 bases between them. Germline V gene sequence: CDR1 MNHNS, CDR2 SASEGT. The CDR3 runs to 15 residues. This sample was taken from a study of glioma-infiltrating T cells after dendritic cell vaccination. Study in general: Dendritic cell vaccination trial patients had either newly diagnosed or recurrent glioblastoma. The vaccine used monocyte-derived dendritic cells pulsed overnight with autologous tumor lysate.

Method: immunoSEQ multiplex PCR; TCRdb's copy keeps in-frame clones and lacks some. The table shows about 99,000 clones, with about four fifths occurring only once. The receptor was isolated from a human donor with glioblastoma. The chain joins TRBV6-1 to TRBJ2-5, with TRBD1 as a possible D gene (7 bases). The material sequenced was blood, taken before dendritic cell vaccination. CDR3 sequence reads: CASLQRGLGRETQYF. The CDR3 region has the DNA TGTGCCAGCCTCCAGAGGGGGCTGGGGAGGGAGACCCAGTACTTC.